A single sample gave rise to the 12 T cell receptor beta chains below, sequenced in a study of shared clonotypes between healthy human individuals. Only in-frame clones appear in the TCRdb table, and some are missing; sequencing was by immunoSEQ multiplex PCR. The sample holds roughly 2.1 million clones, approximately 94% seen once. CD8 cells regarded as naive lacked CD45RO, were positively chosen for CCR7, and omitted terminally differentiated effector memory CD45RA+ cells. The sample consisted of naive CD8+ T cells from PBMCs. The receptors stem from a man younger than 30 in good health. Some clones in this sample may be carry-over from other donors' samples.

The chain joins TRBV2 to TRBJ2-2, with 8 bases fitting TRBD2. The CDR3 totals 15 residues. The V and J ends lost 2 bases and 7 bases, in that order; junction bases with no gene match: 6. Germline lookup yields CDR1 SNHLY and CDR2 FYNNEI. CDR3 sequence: CASSEPAGEGGELFF. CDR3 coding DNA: TGTGCCAGCAGTGAACCAGCGGGAGAAGGCGGGGAGCTGTTTTTT.

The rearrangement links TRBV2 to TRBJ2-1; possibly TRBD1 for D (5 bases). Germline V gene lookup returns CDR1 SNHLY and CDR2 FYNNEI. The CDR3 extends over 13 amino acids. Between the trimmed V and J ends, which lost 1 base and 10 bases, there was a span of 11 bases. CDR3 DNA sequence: TGTGCCAGCAGTGAAGAAGCAGGGCGCGAGCAGTTCTTC. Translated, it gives CASSEEAGREQFF.

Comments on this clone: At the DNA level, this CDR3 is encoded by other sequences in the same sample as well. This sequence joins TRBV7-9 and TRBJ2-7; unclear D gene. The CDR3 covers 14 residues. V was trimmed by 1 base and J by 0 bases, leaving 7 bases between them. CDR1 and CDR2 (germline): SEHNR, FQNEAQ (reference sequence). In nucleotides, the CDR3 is TGTGCCAGCAGCTTAGACCCAGCCTCCTACGAGCAGTACTTC. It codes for CASSLDPASYEQYF.

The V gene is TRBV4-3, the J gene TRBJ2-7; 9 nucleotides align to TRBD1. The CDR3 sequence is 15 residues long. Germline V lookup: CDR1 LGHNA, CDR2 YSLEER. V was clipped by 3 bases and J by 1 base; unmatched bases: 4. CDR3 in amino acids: CASSQVDRGSYEQYF. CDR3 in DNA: TGCGCCAGCAGCCAGGTGGACAGGGGATCCTACGAGCAGTACTTC.

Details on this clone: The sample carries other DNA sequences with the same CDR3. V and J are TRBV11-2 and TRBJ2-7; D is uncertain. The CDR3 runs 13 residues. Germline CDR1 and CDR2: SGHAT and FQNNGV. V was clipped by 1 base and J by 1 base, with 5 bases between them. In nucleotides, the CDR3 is TGTGCCAGCAGCTTAGGGCCTTCCTACGAGCAGTACTTC. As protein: CASSLGPSYEQYF. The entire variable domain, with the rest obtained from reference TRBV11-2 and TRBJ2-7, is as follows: EAGVAQSPRYKIIEKRQSVAFWCNPISGHATLYWYQQILGQGPKLLIQFQNNGVVDDSQLPKDRFSAERLKGVDSTLKIQPAKLEDSAVYLCASSLGPSYEQYFGPGTRLTVT.

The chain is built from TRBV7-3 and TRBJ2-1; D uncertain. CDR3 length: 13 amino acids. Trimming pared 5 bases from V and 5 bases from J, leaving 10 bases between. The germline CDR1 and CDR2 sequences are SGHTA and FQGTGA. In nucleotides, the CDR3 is TGTGCCAGCAGCGACCTCAGGAACAATGAGCAGTTCTTC. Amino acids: CASSDLRNNEQFF.

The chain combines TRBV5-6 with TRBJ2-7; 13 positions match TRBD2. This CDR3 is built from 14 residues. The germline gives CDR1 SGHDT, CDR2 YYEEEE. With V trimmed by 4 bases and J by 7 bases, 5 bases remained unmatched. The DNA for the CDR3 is TGTGCCAGCAGCCAGGTGGGACTAGCGGGGGAGCAGTACTTC. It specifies CASSQVGLAGEQYF.

This CDR3 is CASSSRVWGQETQYF. Here the CDR3 DNA reads TGTGCCAGCAGCTCACGGGTGTGGGGGCAAGAGACCCAGTACTTC. V is TRBV7-9 and J is TRBJ2-5; D assignment may be TRBD1 or TRBD2 (5 bases each). The germline V gene encodes CDR1 SEHNR and CDR2 FQNEAQ (reference sequence). The CDR3 has 15 amino acids. Trimming stripped 4 bases from V and 2 bases from J, with 14 bases between.

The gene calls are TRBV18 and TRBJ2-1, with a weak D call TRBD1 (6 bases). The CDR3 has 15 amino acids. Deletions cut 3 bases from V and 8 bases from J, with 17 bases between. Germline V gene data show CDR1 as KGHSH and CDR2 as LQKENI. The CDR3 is CASSPSGALGHEQFF. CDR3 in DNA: TGTGCCAGCTCACCTTCAGGGGCTCTGGGCCATGAGCAGTTCTTC.

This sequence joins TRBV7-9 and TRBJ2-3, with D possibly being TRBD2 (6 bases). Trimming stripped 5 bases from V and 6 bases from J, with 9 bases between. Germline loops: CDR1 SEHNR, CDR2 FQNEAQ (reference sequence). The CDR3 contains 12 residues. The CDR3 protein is CASSPTRDTQYF. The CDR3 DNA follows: TGTGCCAGCAGCCCGACTAGGGATACGCAGTATTTT.

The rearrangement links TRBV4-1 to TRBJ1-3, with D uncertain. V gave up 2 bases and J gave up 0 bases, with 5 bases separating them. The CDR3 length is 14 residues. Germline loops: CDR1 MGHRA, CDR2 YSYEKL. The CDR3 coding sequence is TGCGCCAGCAGCCAATATGGCTCTGGAAACACCATATATTTT. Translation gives CASSQYGSGNTIYF.

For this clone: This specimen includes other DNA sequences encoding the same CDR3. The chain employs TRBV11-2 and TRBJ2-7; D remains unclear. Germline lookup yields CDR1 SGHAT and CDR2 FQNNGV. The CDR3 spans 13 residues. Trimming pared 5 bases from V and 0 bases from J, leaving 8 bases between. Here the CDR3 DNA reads TGTGCCAGCAGCCCCGGCCGCTCCTACGAGCAGTACTTC. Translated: CASSPGRSYEQYF. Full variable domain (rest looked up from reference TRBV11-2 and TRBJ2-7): EAGVAQSPRYKIIEKRQSVAFWCNPISGHATLYWYQQILGQGPKLLIQFQNNGVVDDSQLPKDRFSAERLKGVDSTLKIQPAKLEDSAVYLCASSPGRSYEQYFGPGTRLTVT.